This T cell receptor (beta chain) was captured by sequencing in a study of blood T cell repertoires in COVID-19. Study background: Some COVID-19 samples were acute and others convalescent; all came from the United States, Italy and Spain. Nucleic acid was either cDNA or gDNA, and it came from T cells, B-cell-depleted T cells, or PBMCs.

Unmatched junction bases numbered 9, after V lost 2 bases and J lost 4 bases. The CDR3 loop spans 17 amino acids. Germline values: CDR1 SGDLS, CDR2 YYNGEE. As originally analysed: Reference gene primer amplification gave estimated nucleated cell counts. Libraries were prepared by immunoSEQ multiplex PCR; TCRdb keeps only in-frame clonotypes and omits some of them. The DNA was the basis for D and trimming; V, J and clone size are from that table. Of approximately 140,000 clones detected, approximately 86% appear once; the ten largest clones hold roughly 4.5%. The source is a woman between 55 and 75 years old with active or convalescent COVID-19. Sequences were obtained from peripheral blood. V gene TRBV9 combines with J gene TRBJ2-1, with 10 bases lining up with TRBD2. The CDR3 reads CASSVGSGGAKYNEQFF. CDR3 bases: TGTGCCAGCAGCGTTGGGAGCGGGGGGGCCAAGTACAATGAGCAGTTCTTC.